This T cell receptor beta chain was sequenced for a study of Graves' ophthalmopathy and Graves' hyperthyroidism. In this cohort's terms, stable hyperthyroidism meant no ophthalmopathy by 18 months of follow-up. PBMCs were obtained from roughly 9.5 ml of fresh peripheral blood. This clonotype was recorded many times. The CDR3 runs 13 residues. Germline V gene data show CDR1 as GTSNPN and CDR2 as SVGIG (reference sequence). Trimming took off 5 bases at V and 9 bases at J, with 14 bases between the two ends. RNA transcripts served as template for amplifying TCR beta CDR3 sequences. The first-round RT-PCR employed HTBI primers together with the Qiagen OneStep RT-PCR kit. A multiplex PCR was then performed as the second round. TCRdb re-called the multiplex PCR reads through MiXCR, storing one row per CDR3 protein. The repertoire holds hundreds of thousands of distinct CDR3 sequences, with 22% as singletons.

The sample comprised peripheral blood. V gene TRBV30 combines with J gene TRBJ1-6; maybe TRBD1 (6 bases). The sequence came from a woman aged 18-29 years with stable Graves' hyperthyroidism. Some clones in this sample may be carry-over from other donors' samples. The CDR3, as DNA: TGTGCCTGGGCCTCGGACAGAGGTTCACCCCTCCACTTT. Protein sequence: CAWASDRGSPLHF.